Listed below are T cell receptor beta chains from one sample, sequenced in a study of radiation and T cells in renal cell carcinoma. Measured with immunoSEQ multiplex PCR; TCRdb has only the in-frame clones, and not every one. The sample has approximately 150,000 clones; around nine tenths are singletons. The starting material was blood, obtained from a patient whose treatment included radiotherapy and nephrectomy. The receptor set was obtained from a woman in her 50s with renal cell carcinoma. CDR3s include the opening cysteine and the closing phenylalanine or tryptophan. The order of the fields is CDR3 DNA, CDR3 protein, J gene, V gene, clone size, D gene. D genes are given only for firm matches. Not all rows give a size; the values are once, few, many and, for expanded clones, a class.

CDR3 DNA: TGTGCCAGCTCACCACCACGGACAGGGGCGAACGGGGAGCTGTTTTTT
CDR3 protein: CASSPPRTGANGELFF
J gene: TRBJ2-2
V gene: TRBV18
clone size: -
D gene: TRBD1

CDR3 DNA: TGTGCCAGCAACCCGACTGCAACTAATGAAAAACTGTTTTTT
CDR3 protein: CASNPTATNEKLFF
J gene: TRBJ1-4
V gene: TRBV2
clone size: -
D gene: -

CDR3 DNA: TGTGCCAGCTCACCAACGGCAGTGAGCTCCTATAATTCACCCCTCCACTTT
CDR3 protein: CASSPTAVSSYNSPLHF
J gene: TRBJ1-6
V gene: TRBV18
clone size: -
D gene: -

CDR3 DNA: TGTGCCAGCAGTTTTAACGACAGAGATGAAAAACTGTTTTTT
CDR3 protein: CASSFNDRDEKLFF
J gene: TRBJ1-4
V gene: TRBV28
clone size: -
D gene: -

CDR3 DNA: TGTGCCAGCAGTTACTCATCCGCGTACAATTCACCCCTCCACTTT
CDR3 protein: CASSYSSAYNSPLHF
J gene: TRBJ1-6
V gene: TRBV6-6
clone size: -
D gene: -

CDR3 DNA: TGTGCCAGCAGCATCGAGCAGGGGTGGGGCTACACCTTC
CDR3 protein: CASSIEQGWGYTF
J gene: TRBJ1-2
V gene: TRBV25-1
clone size: -
D gene: -

CDR3 DNA: TGTGCCAGCAGTGAGGAGACAGGGGGGAACTATGGCTACACCTTC
CDR3 protein: CASSEETGGNYGYTF
J gene: TRBJ1-2
V gene: TRBV25-1
clone size: -
D gene: TRBD1

CDR3 DNA: TGTGCCACCAGCAGAGAGGTGGTTTTAGCTGAAGCTTTCTTT
CDR3 protein: CATSREVVLAEAFF
J gene: TRBJ1-1
V gene: TRBV15
clone size: -
D gene: -

CDR3 DNA: TGTGCCAGCAGTCCCCAGGTAGTCGGGGGCTACACTGAAGCTTTCTTT
CDR3 protein: CASSPQVVGGYTEAFF
J gene: TRBJ1-1
V gene: TRBV28
clone size: -
D gene: -

CDR3 DNA: TGTGCCAGCAGCTCAGTGGATACGCAGTATTTT
CDR3 protein: CASSSVDTQYF
J gene: TRBJ2-3
V gene: TRBV14
clone size: -
D gene: -

CDR3 DNA: TGCGCCAGCAGCTTGGATGCTAGCGGGGGGGATGAGCAGTTCTTC
CDR3 protein: CASSLDASGGDEQFF
J gene: TRBJ2-1
V gene: TRBV5-1
clone size: -
D gene: TRBD2

CDR3 DNA: TGTGCCACCAGCAGAGATGCGGTCTATGGCTACACCTTC
CDR3 protein: CATSRDAVYGYTF
J gene: TRBJ1-2
V gene: TRBV15
clone size: -
D gene: -

CDR3 DNA: TGCGCCAGCAGCCAAGCCCGCGTAAGGACGAATTCACCCCTCCACTTT
CDR3 protein: CASSQARVRTNSPLHF
J gene: TRBJ1-6
V gene: TRBV4-1
clone size: -
D gene: -

CDR3 DNA: TGTGCCAGCAGTTTGGATAGCAGTGAGCAGTTCTTC
CDR3 protein: CASSLDSSEQFF
J gene: TRBJ2-1
V gene: TRBV28
clone size: -
D gene: -

CDR3 DNA: TGTGCCAGCACCCCGGCTTCCTCCTACGAGCAGTACTTC
CDR3 protein: CASTPASSYEQYF
J gene: TRBJ2-7
V gene: TRBV7-2
clone size: -
D gene: -

CDR3 DNA: TGCGCCAGCAGCCATGGACTAGCGGGAGTGAGCACAGATACGCAGTATTTT
CDR3 protein: CASSHGLAGVSTDTQYF
J gene: TRBJ2-3
V gene: TRBV5-1
clone size: -
D gene: TRBD2

CDR3 DNA: TGTGCCAGCAGCCTTTGGGAGTTCAATGAGCAGTTCTTC
CDR3 protein: CASSLWEFNEQFF
J gene: TRBJ2-1
V gene: TRBV2
clone size: -
D gene: -

CDR3 DNA: TGTGCCAGCAGTTTATCAAACAGGGGCCGTATTGGCGAGCAGTACTTC
CDR3 protein: CASSLSNRGRIGEQYF
J gene: TRBJ2-7
V gene: TRBV28
clone size: -
D gene: TRBD1

CDR3 DNA: TGCAGCTTTGGCGCTACCACAGATACGCAGTATTTT
CDR3 protein: CSFGATTDTQYF
J gene: TRBJ2-3
V gene: TRBV29-1
clone size: -
D gene: -

CDR3 DNA: TGTGCCAGCAGCCTGGTGGTTCTGGAGACCCAGTACTTC
CDR3 protein: CASSLVVLETQYF
J gene: TRBJ2-5
V gene: TRBV6-1
clone size: -
D gene: -

CDR3 DNA: TGTGCCAGCAGCTTAGAGGGTAGCGCTGAAGCTTTCTTT
CDR3 protein: CASSLEGSAEAFF
J gene: TRBJ1-1
V gene: TRBV7-9
clone size: once
D gene: -

CDR3 DNA: TGTGCCAGCAGACTAGGGCTAGCGGGGGGTCAAGAGACCCAGTACTTC
CDR3 protein: CASRLGLAGGQETQYF
J gene: TRBJ2-5
V gene: TRBV28
clone size: -
D gene: TRBD2

CDR3 DNA: TGTGCCAGCAGTTACTCGTATGATGAGCAGTTCTTC
CDR3 protein: CASSYSYDEQFF
J gene: TRBJ2-1
V gene: TRBV6-5
clone size: -
D gene: -

CDR3 DNA: TGCGCCAGCAGCTTGGGGGTCAGGGAGCAGACCCAGTACTTC
CDR3 protein: CASSLGVREQTQYF
J gene: TRBJ2-5
V gene: TRBV5-1
clone size: -
D gene: -

CDR3 DNA: TGTGCCAGCAGTATACAGGGCTTTAATGAAAAACTGTTTTTT
CDR3 protein: CASSIQGFNEKLFF
J gene: TRBJ1-4
V gene: TRBV28
clone size: -
D gene: -

CDR3 DNA: TGTGCCAGCAGCTCCCCCTCCGGGGGGCGAGATGAAAAACTGTTTTTT
CDR3 protein: CASSSPSGGRDEKLFF
J gene: TRBJ1-4
V gene: TRBV7-9
clone size: -
D gene: -

CDR3 DNA: TGTGCCAGCAGTCTTGGTGGGACGGGGAACACTGAAGCTTTCTTT
CDR3 protein: CASSLGGTGNTEAFF
J gene: TRBJ1-1
V gene: TRBV7-9
clone size: few
D gene: -

CDR3 DNA: TGTGCCATCAGTGTTGGGGGCTACGAGCAGTACTTC
CDR3 protein: CAISVGGYEQYF
J gene: TRBJ2-7
V gene: TRBV10-3
clone size: -
D gene: -

CDR3 DNA: TGTGCCAGTAGTATCTATGGACGGGTCGGAGCCAAAAACATTCAGTACTTC
CDR3 protein: CASSIYGRVGAKNIQYF
J gene: TRBJ2-4
V gene: TRBV19
clone size: -
D gene: -

CDR3 DNA: TGTGCCAGCAACCCGGGACAGTGGGATACGCAGTATTTT
CDR3 protein: CASNPGQWDTQYF
J gene: TRBJ2-3
V gene: TRBV6-6
clone size: -
D gene: TRBD1

CDR3 DNA: TGTGCCAGCAGCTTAGGGGGGGGCTACGAGCAGTACTTC
CDR3 protein: CASSLGGGYEQYF
J gene: TRBJ2-7
V gene: TRBV7-2
clone size: -
D gene: TRBD2

CDR3 DNA: TGCGCCAGCAGCTTGGAGGGAAGGGCGGAGGGCTATGGCTACACCTTC
CDR3 protein: CASSLEGRAEGYGYTF
J gene: TRBJ1-2
V gene: TRBV5-1
clone size: -
D gene: -

CDR3 DNA: TGTGCCAGCGGCCTGCTGGAGGGGGATGGCTACACCTTC
CDR3 protein: CASGLLEGDGYTF
J gene: TRBJ1-2
V gene: TRBV27
clone size: -
D gene: -

CDR3 DNA: TGTGCCAGCAGTGAATGGGGAGGGGACGGGCAAAATGAGCAGTTCTTC
CDR3 protein: CASSEWGGDGQNEQFF
J gene: TRBJ2-1
V gene: TRBV25-1
clone size: -
D gene: TRBD2

CDR3 DNA: TGTGCCACCAGCACCCGTACCCTTGGGAATACGCAGTATTTT
CDR3 protein: CATSTRTLGNTQYF
J gene: TRBJ2-3
V gene: TRBV15
clone size: -
D gene: -

CDR3 DNA: TGTGCCAGTAGTTTCCTAAGTGGGGGGACTGAAGCTTTCTTT
CDR3 protein: CASSFLSGGTEAFF
J gene: TRBJ1-1
V gene: TRBV19
clone size: -
D gene: -

CDR3 DNA: TGTGCCAGCAGCTCTCACAGGGGAACTGAAGCTTTCTTT
CDR3 protein: CASSSHRGTEAFF
J gene: TRBJ1-1
V gene: TRBV11-3
clone size: once
D gene: TRBD1

CDR3 DNA: TGTGCCAGCAGCGTAACAGGGGGTAATGAAAAACTGTTTTTT
CDR3 protein: CASSVTGGNEKLFF
J gene: TRBJ1-4
V gene: TRBV9
clone size: -
D gene: TRBD1

CDR3 DNA: TGTGCCAGCAGCTTAGTAGGTCGTATGCAGTACTTC
CDR3 protein: CASSLVGRMQYF
J gene: TRBJ2-7
V gene: TRBV7-9
clone size: once
D gene: -

CDR3 DNA: TGCGCCAGCAGCATAACGACCATGGAGAACACTGAAGCTTTCTTT
CDR3 protein: CASSITTMENTEAFF
J gene: TRBJ1-1
V gene: TRBV5-1
clone size: -
D gene: -

CDR3 DNA: TGTGCCTGGAGGGGACAGGGAATCTACACCATATATTTT
CDR3 protein: CAWRGQGIYTIYF
J gene: TRBJ1-3
V gene: TRBV30
clone size: -
D gene: TRBD1

CDR3 DNA: TGTGCCAGTAGCGACCAGGGGTCATTTGGGGGCACTGAAGCTTTCTTT
CDR3 protein: CASSDQGSFGGTEAFF
J gene: TRBJ1-1
V gene: TRBV19
clone size: -
D gene: -

CDR3 DNA: TGTGCCAGCAGTTTAGCAGGGCGGGGCACTGAAGCTTTCTTT
CDR3 protein: CASSLAGRGTEAFF
J gene: TRBJ1-1
V gene: TRBV28
clone size: -
D gene: -

CDR3 DNA: TGCGCCAGTTCGACTAGCGGGGGAGAGCAGTTCTTC
CDR3 protein: CASSTSGGEQFF
J gene: TRBJ2-1
V gene: TRBV10-1
clone size: -
D gene: TRBD2

CDR3 DNA: TGTGCCTGGAGTCCAAGAGGGACAGGCAGAAAACTGTTTTTT
CDR3 protein: CAWSPRGTGRKLFF
J gene: TRBJ1-4
V gene: TRBV30
clone size: -
D gene: TRBD1

CDR3 DNA: TGTGCCAGCAGCTTGCGTGTGGGACTCCTAAGGGGCGGGGAGCTGTTTTTT
CDR3 protein: CASSLRVGLLRGGELFF
J gene: TRBJ2-2
V gene: TRBV5-6
clone size: -
D gene: -

CDR3 DNA: TGTGCCAGCAGCGCTAGCGGGGGGACAGATACGCAGTATTTT
CDR3 protein: CASSASGGTDTQYF
J gene: TRBJ2-3
V gene: TRBV28
clone size: -
D gene: TRBD2

CDR3 DNA: TGCGCCAGCAGCCAAGACGACACTGCGGAGCAGTACTTC
CDR3 protein: CASSQDDTAEQYF
J gene: TRBJ2-7
V gene: TRBV4-1
clone size: few
D gene: -

CDR3 DNA: TGTGCCAGCAGCAAAGGGGGTCGACAGGGGGCGCGGAACGAGCAGTACTTC
CDR3 protein: CASSKGGRQGARNEQYF
J gene: TRBJ2-7
V gene: TRBV21-1
clone size: -
D gene: -

CDR3 DNA: TGTGCCAGCAGCTTAGCGGGGTCAAACACCATATATTTT
CDR3 protein: CASSLAGSNTIYF
J gene: TRBJ1-3
V gene: TRBV7-2
clone size: -
D gene: -

CDR3 DNA: TGTGCCAGCAGCTACATAACAGGGGAGAGTGCGAACACTGAAGCTTTCTTT
CDR3 protein: CASSYITGESANTEAFF
J gene: TRBJ1-1
V gene: TRBV5-5
clone size: few
D gene: TRBD1

CDR3 DNA: TGCGCCAGCAGTCAACTAGTAGGGACACCTTACGAGCAGTACTTC
CDR3 protein: CASSQLVGTPYEQYF
J gene: TRBJ2-7
V gene: TRBV23-1
clone size: -
D gene: -

CDR3 DNA: TGTGCCAGTAGATTTGGCGGGGCCAACGTCCTGACTTTC
CDR3 protein: CASRFGGANVLTF
J gene: TRBJ2-6
V gene: TRBV19
clone size: once
D gene: -

CDR3 DNA: TGTGCCAGCAGCTTAGGGGGACAGCCCCTCCACTTT
CDR3 protein: CASSLGGQPLHF
J gene: TRBJ1-6
V gene: TRBV11-2
clone size: -
D gene: TRBD1